This passage covers 3 T cell receptor beta chains from one sample sequenced in a study of shared clonotypes between healthy human individuals (dated by TCRdb to 2018 to 2021). The method behind the library was the immunoSEQ multiplex PCR assay. This immuneACCESS table, as held by TCRdb, lists in-frame sequences with V and J called but not all clones. Of the missing ones, under half trace to an unresolved V gene in checked studies; the others have no known cause. The sample has around 510,000 clones on record, roughly 95% of them singletons. The ten largest account for nearly 0.065% of the sample. Sequencing was performed on naive CD4+ T cells sorted from blood. Taken with the paper, the label for cell subset or site translates to: CD45RA+ positively selected. The receptors were gathered from a woman aged 25 to 39 in good health.

The chain employs TRBV19 and TRBJ2-1, with 13 bases fitting TRBD2. Germline V gene lookup returns CDR1 LNHDA and CDR2 SQIVND (reference sequence). J lost 2 bases, V lost 0 bases, and 10 bases had no gene match. The CDR3 is 20 residues long. CDR3 nucleotide sequence: TGTGCCAGTAGTATAGAGGGCGGACTAGCGGGAGTATGGGCCTACAATGAGCAGTTCTTC. The encoded protein is CASSIEGGLAGVWAYNEQFF.

The chain uses TRBV6-5 and TRBJ1-2, with TRBD1 identical over 8 bases. The CDR3 is 15 amino acids. The J segment lost 7 bases and the V segment lost 6 bases, leaving 13 bases of the junction unmatched. Germline lookup yields CDR1 MNHEY and CDR2 SVGAGI. The DNA for the CDR3 is TGTGCCAGCAGCAATGACCGGACAGGGAGGGGTGGCTACACCTTC. It specifies CASSNDRTGRGGYTF.

The chain links TRBV27 to TRBJ2-1; D may be TRBD1 (6 bases). The germline V gene encodes CDR1 MNHEY and CDR2 SMNVEV (reference sequence). V was pared by 7 bases and J by 1 base, with 17 bases between. The CDR3 consists of 16 residues. CDR3 nucleotides: TGTGCCAGCACCTCGGGCGGGCAGGGGTCCTACAATGAGCAGTTCTTC. Protein: CASTSGGQGSYNEQFF.